Listed below are T cell receptor beta chains from one sample, sequenced in a study of cytomegalovirus exposure and HLA in healthy donors. Sequencing used immunoSEQ multiplex PCR; TCRdb keeps in-frame clones, though not all of them. Here the sample spans just under 65,000 clones, just under 95% being singletons. Material for sequencing was PBMCs. Source of these receptors: a woman between 18 and 30 years old in good health and CMV-seropositive. Each CDR3 is given with its conserved first and last residue. A D gene is named only where the DNA matches it firmly. Clone size, where shown, is once, few, many, or a class for clones that have expanded.

D	V	J	size	CDR3	DNA
.	TRBV11-2	TRBJ2-1	.	CASSFSGGYNEQFF	TGTGCCAGCAGCTTTTCAGGGGGGTACAATGAGCAGTTCTTC
.	TRBV2	TRBJ1-3	.	CASSQLTFISGNTIYF	TGTGCCAGCAGCCAGCTGACATTCATCTCTGGAAACACCATATATTTT
.	TRBV28	TRBJ1-5	.	CATTGSGNQPQHF	TGTGCCACCACTGGATCAGGGAATCAGCCCCAGCATTTT
TRBD1	TRBV7-3	TRBJ2-1	.	CASSPLASSPGQGNEQFF	TGTGCCAGCAGCCCTCTCGCGTCATCTCCGGGACAGGGAAATGAGCAGTTCTTC
.	TRBV7-2	TRBJ2-7	.	CASSLVAGPAYEQYF	TGTGCCAGCAGCTTAGTTGCGGGACCGGCCTACGAGCAGTACTTC
TRBD1	TRBV28	TRBJ2-7	.	CASNPTGDGEQYF	TGTGCCAGCAACCCAACAGGGGACGGGGAGCAGTACTTC
.	TRBV9	TRBJ1-1	.	CASSVAGGSRSEAFF	TGTGCCAGCAGCGTAGCTGGGGGCAGTAGGTCTGAAGCTTTCTTT
.	TRBV6-1	TRBJ1-1	.	CASSVYNTEAFF	TGTGCCAGCAGTGTCTATAACACTGAAGCTTTCTTT
.	TRBV14	TRBJ1-1	.	CASRRALNTEAFF	TGTGCCAGCAGGCGCGCCTTGAACACTGAAGCTTTCTTT
TRBD1	TRBV5-1	TRBJ2-1	.	CASSLQPGGPYNEQFF	TGCGCCAGCAGCTTGCAGCCAGGGGGACCCTACAATGAGCAGTTCTTC
TRBD1	TRBV5-6	TRBJ1-5	.	CASSFLGQGIWNF	TGTGCCAGCAGCTTCTTGGGACAGGGAATTTGGAATTTT
.	TRBV6-1	TRBJ2-2	.	CASSEEGAWGTGELFF	TGTGCCAGCAGTGAAGAAGGGGCTTGGGGCACCGGGGAGCTGTTTTTT
TRBD2	TRBV4-3	TRBJ2-1	few	CASSRLAGSSYNEQFF	TGCGCCAGCAGCCGACTAGCGGGGAGCTCCTACAATGAGCAGTTCTTC
.	TRBV30	TRBJ1-1	.	CAWSVTNTEAFF	TGTGCCTGGAGTGTTACTAACACTGAAGCTTTCTTT
.	TRBV5-6	TRBJ1-4	once	CASSLAGGYNEKLFF	TGTGCCAGCAGCTTGGCTGGGGGGTATAATGAAAAACTGTTTTTT
.	TRBV27	TRBJ2-7	.	CASSSRRYSEQYF	TGTGCCAGCAGTTCCCGGAGGTACTCGGAGCAGTACTTC
TRBD2	TRBV5-1	TRBJ2-1	once	CASSFGTSSYNEQFF	TGCGCCAGCAGCTTTGGGACTAGCTCCTACAATGAGCAGTTCTTC
.	TRBV2	TRBJ1-1	.	CASSSVGGDTEAFF	TGTGCCAGCAGTAGTGTGGGGGGTGACACTGAAGCTTTCTTT
TRBD2	TRBV5-4	TRBJ2-2	.	CASSLASGANHANTGELFF	TGTGCCAGCAGCTTGGCTAGCGGTGCTAACCACGCGAACACCGGGGAGCTGTTTTTT
.	TRBV27	TRBJ2-3	.	CASSLSRGRTDTQYF	TGTGCCAGCAGTTTATCGAGAGGGAGAACAGATACGCAGTATTTT
TRBD2	TRBV19	TRBJ2-7	.	CASRTSGLAGGPSEQYF	TGTGCCAGTAGGACATCGGGACTAGCGGGAGGGCCAAGCGAGCAGTACTTC
.	TRBV7-9	TRBJ2-3	.	CASMTGSSTDTQYF	TGTGCCAGCATGACAGGTTCTAGCACAGATACGCAGTATTTT
TRBD1	TRBV19	TRBJ1-5	.	CASSTTDRDLGQPQHF	TGTGCCAGTAGTACCACTGACAGGGATTTGGGACAGCCCCAGCATTTT
.	TRBV5-5	TRBJ1-3	.	CASSFRTALNSGNTIYF	TGTGCCAGCAGCTTCAGGACAGCCCTGAACTCTGGAAACACCATATATTTT
.	TRBV13	TRBJ2-6	.	CASSPPPGSSGANVLTF	TGTGCCAGCAGCCCACCCCCCGGTAGCTCTGGGGCCAACGTCCTGACTTTC
.	TRBV9	TRBJ2-6	.	CASSSSAGYSGANVLTF	TGTGCCAGCAGCTCCTCCGCAGGATACTCTGGGGCCAACGTCCTGACTTTC
.	TRBV6-5	TRBJ2-7	.	CASKAMAGYEQYF	TGTGCCAGCAAAGCGATGGCGGGATACGAGCAGTACTTC
.	TRBV7-2	TRBJ2-7	.	CASSLGGAGNSYEQYF	TGTGCCAGCAGCTTAGGTGGGGCGGGGAACTCCTACGAGCAGTACTTC